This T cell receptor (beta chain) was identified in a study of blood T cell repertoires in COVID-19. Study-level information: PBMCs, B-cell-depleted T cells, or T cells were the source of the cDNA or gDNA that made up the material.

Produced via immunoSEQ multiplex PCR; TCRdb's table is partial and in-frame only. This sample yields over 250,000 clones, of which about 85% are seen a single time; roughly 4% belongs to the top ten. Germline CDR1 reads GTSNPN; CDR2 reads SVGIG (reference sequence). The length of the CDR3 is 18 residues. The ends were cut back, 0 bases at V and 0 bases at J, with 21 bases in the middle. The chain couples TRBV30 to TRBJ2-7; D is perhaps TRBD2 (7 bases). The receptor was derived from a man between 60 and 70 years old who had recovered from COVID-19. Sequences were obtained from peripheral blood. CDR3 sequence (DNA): TGTGCCTGGAGTGTACGTTCTCTGGCGGGGGCGACCTCCTACGAGCAGTACTTC. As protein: CAWSVRSLAGATSYEQYF.